A single sample gave rise to the 10 T cell receptor beta chains below, sequenced in a study of blood T cell repertoires in COVID-19. Clones were read by immunoSEQ multiplex PCR, and TCRdb kept only the in-frame ones, dropping some. The sample lists around 69,000 clones, 89% occurring once. The specimen sequenced was peripheral blood. Receptors originate from a woman between 45 and 65 years old with active COVID-19.

The rearrangement joins TRBV4-2 to TRBJ1-6; a weak D match, TRBD1 (6 bases). V was trimmed by 3 bases and J by 6 bases, leaving 9 bases between them. This CDR3 is built from 14 residues. CDR1 LGHNA and CDR2 YNFKEQ come from the germline V gene. The CDR3 spells CASSQAQGNSPLHF. CDR3 bases: TGTGCCAGCAGCCAGGCACAGGGTAATTCACCCCTCCACTTT.

The genes are TRBV14 and TRBJ2-2; the match to TRBD1 covers 7 bases. This CDR3 spans 16 amino acids. The germline V gene encodes CDR1 SGHDN and CDR2 FVKESK. The J segment lost 0 bases and the V segment lost 4 bases, leaving 5 bases of the junction unmatched. CDR3 amino acids: CASSPRGQSNTGELFF. The CDR3, as DNA: TGTGCCAGCAGCCCAAGGGGACAGTCGAACACCGGGGAGCTGTTTTTT.

The J gene is TRBJ2-7, the V gene TRBV4-2; 8 bases agree with TRBD2. Per germline, CDR1 LGHNA and CDR2 YNFKEQ. CDR3 length equals 16 residues. V lost 4 bases to trimming and J lost 4 bases; unmatched junction nucleotides: 12. CDR3 protein: CASSRSSGMLGYEQYF. DNA for the CDR3: TGTGCCAGCAGCCGAAGTAGCGGGATGCTCGGTTACGAGCAGTACTTC.

The chain couples TRBV4-1 to TRBJ2-1; 9 positions agree with TRBD2. This CDR3 contains 16 residues. The germline V gene has CDR1 MGHRA and CDR2 YSYEKL. V lost 4 bases to trimming and J lost 8 bases; unmatched junction nucleotides: 12. DNA of the CDR3: TGCGCCAGCAGCCGCTTTCCTCGGACTAGCGACGATGAGCAGTTCTTC. This encodes CASSRFPRTSDDEQFF.

The rearrangement joins TRBV6-5 to TRBJ1-1, with D hard to call. V lost 0 bases, J lost 7 bases, and 12 bases lay in between. The germline gives CDR1 MNHEY, CDR2 SVGAGI. The CDR3 spans 14 residues. The CDR3 loop reads CASSYSLERNEAFF. For the CDR3, the DNA is TGTGCCAGCAGTTACTCCCTCGAGCGTAATGAAGCTTTCTTT.

This chain links TRBV9 with TRBJ2-1, with TRBD1 matching over 10 bases. The CDR3 runs 16 residues. From germline, CDR1 is SGDLS and CDR2 YYNGEE. V lost 3 bases to trimming and J lost 0 bases; unmatched junction nucleotides: 3. The CDR3 DNA is TGTGCCAGCAGCGCCGGGACAGGGGACTCCTACAATGAGCAGTTCTTC. It yields the protein CASSAGTGDSYNEQFF.

The rearrangement uses TRBV18 and TRBJ2-3; D not certain. CDR1 is KGHSH, CDR2 LQKENI, per germline. Deletions cut 4 bases from V and 0 bases from J, with 5 bases between. The CDR3 loop spans 13 amino acids. The CDR3 coding sequence is TGTGCCAGCTCACTACATAGCACAGATACGCAGTATTTT. Translating gives CASSLHSTDTQYF.

The chain joins TRBV18 to TRBJ2-1; D is perhaps TRBD2 (5 bases). The V and J ends lost 6 bases and 8 bases respectively, with 17 bases between them. The CDR3 has 14 amino acids. CDR1 is KGHSH, CDR2 LQKENI, per germline. The CDR3 reads CASSQDSPRDEQFF. Written as DNA, the CDR3 is TGTGCCAGCTCCCAGGACTCACCTAGGGATGAGCAGTTCTTC.

Turning to this clone: The junction differs from germline at one of its ends, possibly a read error. The rearrangement joins TRBV6-6 to TRBJ1-2; D may be TRBD1 (6 bases). The CDR3 is 14 residues long. CDR1 and CDR2 (germline): MNHNY, SVGAGI (reference sequence). The CDR3 region is CASSYLTGFHGYTF. CDR3 bases: TGTGCCAGCAGCTACTTAACAGGGTTTCATGGCTACACCTTC.

CDR3 coding DNA: TGTGCCAGCAGCCCGCGGGAGGCAGCTCTCGCCTACGAGCAGTACTTC. This translates into CASSPREAALAYEQYF. The genes are TRBV7-9 and TRBJ2-7; 8 bases agree with TRBD2. V dropped 5 bases and J dropped 2; count of bases not matched to a gene: 11. Per germline, CDR1 SEHNR and CDR2 FQNEAQ (reference sequence). The CDR3 has 16 amino acids. The full variable domain, completed using reference TRBV7-9 and TRBJ2-7, is DTGVSQNPRHKITKRGQNVTFRCDPISEHNRLYWYRQTLGQGPEFLTYFQNEAQLEKSRLLSDRFSAERPKGSFSTLEIQRTEQGDSAMYLCASSPREAALAYEQYFGPGTRLTVT.